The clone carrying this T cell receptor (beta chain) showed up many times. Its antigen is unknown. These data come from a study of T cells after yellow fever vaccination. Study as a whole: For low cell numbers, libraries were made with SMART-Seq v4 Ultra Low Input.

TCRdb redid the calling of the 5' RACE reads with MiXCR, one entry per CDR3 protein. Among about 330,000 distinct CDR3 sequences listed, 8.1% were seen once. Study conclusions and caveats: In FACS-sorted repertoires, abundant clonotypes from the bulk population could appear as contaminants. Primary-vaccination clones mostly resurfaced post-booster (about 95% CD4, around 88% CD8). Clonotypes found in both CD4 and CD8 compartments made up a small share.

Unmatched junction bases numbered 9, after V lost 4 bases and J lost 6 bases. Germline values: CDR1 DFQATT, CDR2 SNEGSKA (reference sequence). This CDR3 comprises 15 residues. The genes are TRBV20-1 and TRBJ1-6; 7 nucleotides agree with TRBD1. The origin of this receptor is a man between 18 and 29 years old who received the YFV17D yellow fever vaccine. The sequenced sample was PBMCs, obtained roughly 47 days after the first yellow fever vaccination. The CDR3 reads CSAIFSTGINSPLHF. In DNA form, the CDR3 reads TGCAGTGCTATTTTCTCGACAGGGATTAATTCACCCCTCCACTTT.